One sample yielded the 5 T cell receptor beta chains listed below, sequenced in a study of shared clonotypes between healthy human individuals. Clones were sequenced by immunoSEQ multiplex PCR, and TCRdb holds only the in-frame ones, with some missing. The sample has about 2,500,000 clones; about 92% are singletons. The sequencing input was naive CD4+ T cells sorted from blood. Subset described: CD45RA+ positively selected. Receptors were obtained from a man between 18 and 29 years old in good health.

In the case of this clone: Other nucleotide sequences in the sample specify the same CDR3. The J gene is TRBJ1-1, the V gene TRBV10-3, with D unresolved. The CDR3 runs 13 residues. Germline lookup yields CDR1 ENHRY and CDR2 SYGVKD. Trimming stripped 6 bases from V and 1 base from J, with 9 bases between. DNA for the CDR3: TGTGCCATCAGGGGAGTCGGGAACACTGAAGCTTTCTTT. It is translated as CAIRGVGNTEAFF.

This chain connects TRBV6-6 to TRBJ2-5, with D perhaps TRBD2 (6 bases). Germline V gene data show CDR1 as MNHNY and CDR2 as SVGAGI (reference sequence). The CDR3 runs to 13 residues. Trimming cost V 9 bases and J 5 bases, with 16 bases left between them. The CDR3 protein is CASVAASGETQYF. The CDR3, as DNA: TGTGCCAGTGTAGCGGCAAGCGGGGAGACCCAGTACTTC.

V is TRBV15 and J is TRBJ2-3; 13 bases line up with TRBD2. The CDR3 extends over 14 amino acids. V lost 8 bases, J lost 3 bases, and 2 bases stayed unmatched. Germline V gene data show CDR1 as LNHNV and CDR2 as YYDKDF (reference sequence). CDR3 sequence reads: CATRTSGGTDTQYF. Here the CDR3 DNA reads TGTGCCACCCGGACTAGCGGGGGAACAGATACGCAGTATTTT.

This clone was detected a few times. The gene calls are TRBV7-2 and TRBJ2-7; D gene unclear. From germline, CDR1 is SGHTA and CDR2 FQGNSA. CDR3 length equals 11 residues. Trimming cost V 4 bases and J 9 bases, with 10 bases left between them. This CDR3 reads CASSSHGVQYF. The DNA for the CDR3 is TGTGCCAGCAGCTCTCATGGGGTGCAGTACTTC.

CDR3 coding DNA: TGTGCCAGCAGCTCTCCTTCGAGCACAGATACGCAGTATTTT. Amino acids: CASSSPSSTDTQYF. The J gene is TRBJ2-3, the V gene TRBV5-6; D not resolved. V was cut by 3 bases and J by 0 bases, with 8 bases left in between. CDR1 and CDR2 (germline): SGHDT, YYEEEE. The CDR3 covers 14 residues.